Each of the 13 T cell receptor beta chains below was sequenced from the same sample in a study of Ad26.COV2.S vaccination and SARS-CoV-2 variants. Profiling relied on immunoSEQ multiplex PCR, and the TCRdb table lists in-frame clones only, not all of them. The sample includes some 340,000 clones, around four fifths of them seen just once. The treatment was: about 20 received Ad26.COV2.S at low or high dose, single or two shots; about 5 received placebo; per-sample allocation not given. Each sample was drawn 63 days after the first injection (of vaccine or placebo). The input for sequencing was peripheral blood, taken in a trial of Ad26.COV2.S vaccine versus placebo. These receptors all come from a person aged 18-65 years who received the Ad26.COV2.S COVID-19 vaccine or a placebo.

The rearrangement joins TRBV7-6 to TRBJ2-3; 7 bases line up with TRBD2. This CDR3 region has 17 residues. V lost 3 bases, J lost 3 bases, and 12 bases stayed unmatched. Germline values: CDR1 SGHVS, CDR2 FNYEAQ. The CDR3 DNA reads as TGTGCCAGCAGCTTCGAACTAGATTCGGGGGGTACAGATACGCAGTATTTT. This gives the protein CASSFELDSGGTDTQYF.

This chain joins TRBV11-2 and TRBJ2-5, with 7 bases fitting TRBD1. V lost 1 base to trimming and J lost 5 bases; unmatched junction nucleotides: 10. Germline V gene data show CDR1 as SGHAT and CDR2 as FQNNGV. The CDR3 is 16 amino acids. The CDR3 is CASSLGLQGSSETQYF. The CDR3 nucleotides are TGTGCCAGCAGCTTAGGACTACAGGGGTCATCGGAGACCCAGTACTTC.

In nucleotides, the CDR3 is TGCAGTGCTAGTAAGGGACAACTATCCTACGAGCAGTACTTC. It codes for CSASKGQLSYEQYF. The chain joins TRBV20-1 to TRBJ2-7; possibly TRBD1 for D (6 bases). The length of the CDR3 is 14 residues. Trimming took 3 bases from V and 1 from J, leaving 13 bases between them. CDR1 and CDR2 from the germline V gene are DFQATT and SNEGSKA (reference sequence).

This sequence joins TRBV19 and TRBJ2-5; 9 nucleotides match TRBD1. Trimming took 5 bases from V and 4 from J; bases not matched to a gene: 8. From germline, CDR1 is LNHDA and CDR2 SQIVND (reference sequence). The CDR3 contains 15 residues. CDR3 bases: TGTGCCAGTAGTCAGGGACAGGGAATTGGAGAGACCCAGTACTTC. Protein product: CASSQGQGIGETQYF.

The chain joins TRBV6-5 to TRBJ2-5, with TRBD2 matching over 7 bases. V dropped 4 bases and J dropped 1; count of bases not matched to a gene: 9. The CDR3 has 16 residues. Germline CDR1 is MNHEY and CDR2 is SVGAGI. The CDR3 bases are TGTGCCAGCAGTTGGGGCCAACCGGGGGGCCAAGAGACCCAGTACTTC. This translates into CASSWGQPGGQETQYF.

This clone was detected a few times. The J gene is TRBJ1-5, the V gene TRBV24-1; tentative D call: TRBD1 (6 bases). The CDR3 is 15 amino acids. Germline assignment: CDR1 KGHDR and CDR2 SFDVKD. Trimming shortened V by 5 bases and J by 0 bases, and 10 bases separated the two germline ends. In DNA, the CDR3 is TGTGCCACCAGTGCTTCAGGGGCTAGCAATCAGCCCCAGCATTTT. It specifies CATSASGASNQPQHF.

This chain joins TRBV5-5 and TRBJ2-2, with TRBD1 matching over 10 bases. CDR1 is SGHKS and CDR2 is YYEKEE in the germline V gene (reference sequence). The length of the CDR3 is 16 residues. With V trimmed by 2 bases and J by 6 bases, 7 bases remained unmatched. The CDR3 bases are TGTGCCAGCAGCTTAGCCAGGGACAGGGGTTCCGGGGAGCTGTTTTTT. The encoded protein is CASSLARDRGSGELFF. The variable domain in full, completed from reference TRBV5-5 and TRBJ2-2, reads DAGVTQSPTHLIKTRGQQVTLRCSPISGHKSVSWYQQVLGQGPQFIFQYYEKEERGRGNFPDRFSARQFPNYSSELNVNALLLGDSALYLCASSLARDRGSGELFFGEGSRLTVL.

The chain joins TRBV7-9 to TRBJ1-3, with 9 nucleotides matching TRBD1. Germline CDR1 and CDR2: SEHNR and FQNEAQ (reference sequence). Trimming removed 6 bases from V and 2 bases from J; junction bases left unmatched: 8. This CDR3 region has 16 residues. The CDR3 sequence: CASSHQQGAAGNTIYF. CDR3 nucleotide sequence: TGTGCCAGCAGTCATCAACAGGGGGCGGCTGGAAACACCATATATTTT.

V usage is TRBV2 and J usage is TRBJ2-7; 12 nucleotides align to TRBD2. The V and J ends lost 3 bases and 3 bases, in that order; junction bases with no gene match: 3. Germline V CDR1 and CDR2: SNHLY, FYNNEI. The CDR3 totals 15 residues. CDR3 loop: CASSETSGGIYEQYF. CDR3 nucleotide sequence: TGTGCCAGCAGTGAGACTAGCGGGGGTATCTACGAGCAGTACTTC. Using reference TRBV2 and TRBJ2-7 for the parts outside the CDR3, the full variable domain is EPEVTQTPSHQVTQMGQEVILRCVPISNHLYFYWYRQILGQKVEFLVSFYNNEISEKSEIFDDQFSVERPDGSNFTLKIRSTKLEDSAMYFCASSETSGGIYEQYFGPGTRLTVT.

The V call is TRBV29-1, the J call TRBJ1-1, with D uncertain. The V gene's germline CDR1 is SQVTM and CDR2 ANQGSEA. Trimming shortened V by 4 bases and J by 1 base, and 10 bases separated the two germline ends. This CDR3 region has 13 residues. The CDR3 DNA is TGCAGCGTTGGGAAGGCCCGGAACACTGAAGCTTTCTTT. It codes for CSVGKARNTEAFF.

This clone was seen once. The chain has TRBV3-1 (or the pseudogene TRBV3-2) and TRBJ1-5; TRBD1 matches 9 bases. CDR3 size: 16 residues. V lost 1 base, J lost 3 bases, and 4 bases stayed unmatched. CDR1 and CDR2 (germline): LGHDT, YNNKEL (reference sequence). The CDR3, as DNA: TGTGCCAGCAGCCAAGGGACAGGGGTCGCCAATCAGCCCCAGCATTTT. Its protein product is CASSQGTGVANQPQHF.

J is TRBJ2-1 and V is TRBV11-2; 9 bases are shared with TRBD2. With V trimmed by 4 bases and J by 1 base, 5 bases remained unmatched. The CDR3 has 16 residues. From germline, CDR1 is SGHAT and CDR2 FQNNGV. The CDR3 spells CASSSTSGRSYNEQFF. The CDR3 coding sequence is TGTGCCAGCAGCTCGACTAGCGGACGTTCCTACAATGAGCAGTTCTTC.

The chain recombines TRBV7-9 with TRBJ1-4; 9 bases align to TRBD1. This CDR3 is built from 18 residues. Looked up from germline, CDR1 is SEHNR and CDR2 is FQNEAQ (reference sequence). The J segment lost 0 bases and the V segment lost 3 bases, leaving 8 bases of the junction unmatched. The CDR3 loop reads CASSLGQGTEPTNEKLFF. In DNA, the CDR3 is TGTGCCAGCAGCTTGGGACAGGGAACAGAACCAACTAATGAAAAACTGTTTTTT.